This is a list of T cell receptor beta chains from one sample in a study of Ad26.COV2.S vaccination and SARS-CoV-2 variants. Produced via immunoSEQ multiplex PCR; TCRdb's table is partial and in-frame only. The repertoire includes roughly 300,000 clones, roughly 90% of them detected once, and 9.5% to 12% sits in the top ten. Sample: peripheral blood, taken in a trial of Ad26.COV2.S vaccine versus placebo. These receptors were taken from a person between 18 and 65 years old who received the Ad26.COV2.S COVID-19 vaccine or a placebo. Both conserved end residues are part of each CDR3. Fields, in order: V gene, D gene, J gene, clone size, CDR3 protein, CDR3 DNA. The D gene is left open where the match is weak. For some rows the clone size is stated as once, few or many, or as a class when expanded; others skip it.

TRBV10-3,.,TRBJ1-1,.,CAISVSTGRGEAFF,TGTGCCATCAGTGTTTCGACGGGACGTGGTGAAGCTTTCTTT
TRBV11-3,.,TRBJ2-7,.,CASSLSEAYEQYF,TGTGCCAGCAGCTTAAGCGAGGCCTACGAGCAGTACTTC
TRBV27,.,TRBJ1-1,.,CASRQQGPRTEAFF,TGTGCCAGCAGACAACAGGGACCCCGGACTGAAGCTTTCTTT
TRBV5-6,.,TRBJ2-1,.,CASSLVGEFNEQFF,TGTGCCAGCAGCTTGGTGGGGGAATTCAATGAGCAGTTCTTC
TRBV3-1/TRBV3-2,TRBD1,TRBJ2-7,.,CASSQGTLRTGPYEQYF,TGTGCCAGCAGCCAAGGGACCCTTAGGACAGGGCCTTACGAGCAGTACTTC
TRBV7-9,.,TRBJ1-3,.,CASSLAGSGNTIYF,TGTGCCAGCAGCTTAGCAGGGTCTGGAAACACCATATATTTT
TRBV5-6,.,TRBJ2-7,.,CASSLGQNSFYEQYF,TGTGCCAGCAGCTTGGGGCAGAACTCGTTCTACGAGCAGTACTTC
TRBV7-9,.,TRBJ1-6,.,CASSLGLQLVNSPLHF,TGTGCCAGCAGCTTAGGCTTGCAGCTTGTTAATTCACCCCTCCACTTT
TRBV14,.,TRBJ1-1,once,CASSQEGLGRWAFF,TGTGCCAGCAGCCAAGAAGGTTTGGGTAGGTGGGCTTTCTTT
TRBV18,.,TRBJ1-3,.,CASSPGGHGNTIYF,TGTGCCAGCTCACCAGGGGGCCACGGAAACACCATATATTTT
TRBV28,TRBD1,TRBJ2-7,.,CASSLSGTGQYEQYF,TGTGCCAGCAGTCTTTCCGGGACAGGGCAGTACGAGCAGTACTTC
TRBV3-1/TRBV3-2,TRBD1,TRBJ1-1,.,CASSQGGQGVTEAFF,TGTGCCAGCAGCCAAGGGGGACAGGGGGTCACTGAAGCTTTCTTT
TRBV2,.,TRBJ1-1,.,CASSKLNTEAFF,TGTGCCAGCAGTAAATTGAACACTGAAGCTTTCTTT
TRBV30,TRBD1,TRBJ1-6,.,CAWSEDRASPLHF,TGTGCCTGGAGCGAGGACAGGGCCTCACCCCTCCACTTT
TRBV20-1,.,TRBJ1-1,.,CSARPAGEAFF,TGCAGTGCTAGACCGGCCGGTGAAGCTTTCTTT
TRBV6-5,.,TRBJ2-5,.,CASSYFRAAETQYF,TGTGCCAGCAGTTACTTCAGGGCGGCGGAGACCCAGTACTTC
TRBV4-3,.,TRBJ2-5,.,CASSQVWKGGVNGETQYF,TGCGCCAGCAGCCAAGTGTGGAAAGGGGGTGTTAACGGAGAGACCCAGTACTTC
TRBV4-2,TRBD1,TRBJ1-4,.,CASSPPTGGLLHGREKLFF,TGTGCCAGCAGCCCACCGACAGGGGGCTTGCTCCACGGTCGGGAAAAACTGTTTTTT
TRBV3-1/TRBV3-2,.,TRBJ1-4,few,CASSQRRQVPNEKLFF,TGTGCCAGCAGCCAACGCAGACAGGTGCCTAATGAAAAACTGTTTTTT
TRBV19,TRBD1,TRBJ2-3,.,CASTLGAGGLDTQYF,TGTGCCAGTACCCTGGGGGCAGGGGGCCTCGATACGCAGTATTTT
TRBV7-9,TRBD2,TRBJ2-1,.,CASSEPLAGVGNEQFF,TGTGCCAGCAGCGAACCCCTAGCGGGAGTGGGCAATGAGCAGTTCTTC
TRBV4-3,TRBD1,TRBJ2-3,.,CASSPIGTGGTDTQYF,TGCGCCAGCAGCCCGATAGGGACAGGGGGCACAGATACGCAGTATTTT
TRBV28,.,TRBJ2-1,.,CASGNNEQFF,TGTGCCAGCGGAAACAATGAGCAGTTCTTC
TRBV4-3,.,TRBJ1-2,.,CASSQEASRLEGYTF,TGCGCCAGCAGCCAAGAGGCGTCAAGGCTAGAAGGCTACACCTTC
TRBV5-5,.,TRBJ2-2,.,CASNPPQATGRTGELFF,TGTGCCAGCAATCCGCCCCAGGCTACGGGGCGCACCGGGGAGCTGTTTTTT
TRBV6-6,.,TRBJ1-1,few,CASSYGQPNTEAFF,TGTGCCAGCAGTTACGGGCAGCCGAACACTGAAGCTTTCTTT
TRBV5-1,.,TRBJ2-7,.,CASSSRRVGYEQYF,TGCGCCAGCAGCTCGCGCAGGGTTGGCTACGAGCAGTACTTC
TRBV19,TRBD2,TRBJ2-7,few,CASSKTSGSGYEQYF,TGTGCCAGTAGTAAGACAAGCGGGAGTGGTTACGAGCAGTACTTC
TRBV28,.,TRBJ2-7,once,CASSTGFSYEQYF,TGTGCCAGCAGTACAGGGTTCTCCTACGAGCAGTACTTC
TRBV28,.,TRBJ1-5,.,CASSFAGGGNQPQHF,TGTGCCAGCAGCTTCGCGGGGGGCGGGAATCAGCCCCAGCATTTT
TRBV12-3/TRBV12-4,.,TRBJ1-5,.,CASSFQGQPQHF,TGTGCCAGCAGTTTTCAGGGACAGCCCCAGCATTTT
TRBV27,TRBD1,TRBJ2-7,once,CASSLWSGTGVGEQYF,TGTGCCAGCAGTTTATGGTCCGGGACAGGGGTCGGCGAGCAGTACTTC
TRBV19,TRBD2,TRBJ2-7,.,CASSISTSGSYEQYF,TGTGCCAGTAGTATCAGTACTAGCGGGAGCTACGAGCAGTACTTC